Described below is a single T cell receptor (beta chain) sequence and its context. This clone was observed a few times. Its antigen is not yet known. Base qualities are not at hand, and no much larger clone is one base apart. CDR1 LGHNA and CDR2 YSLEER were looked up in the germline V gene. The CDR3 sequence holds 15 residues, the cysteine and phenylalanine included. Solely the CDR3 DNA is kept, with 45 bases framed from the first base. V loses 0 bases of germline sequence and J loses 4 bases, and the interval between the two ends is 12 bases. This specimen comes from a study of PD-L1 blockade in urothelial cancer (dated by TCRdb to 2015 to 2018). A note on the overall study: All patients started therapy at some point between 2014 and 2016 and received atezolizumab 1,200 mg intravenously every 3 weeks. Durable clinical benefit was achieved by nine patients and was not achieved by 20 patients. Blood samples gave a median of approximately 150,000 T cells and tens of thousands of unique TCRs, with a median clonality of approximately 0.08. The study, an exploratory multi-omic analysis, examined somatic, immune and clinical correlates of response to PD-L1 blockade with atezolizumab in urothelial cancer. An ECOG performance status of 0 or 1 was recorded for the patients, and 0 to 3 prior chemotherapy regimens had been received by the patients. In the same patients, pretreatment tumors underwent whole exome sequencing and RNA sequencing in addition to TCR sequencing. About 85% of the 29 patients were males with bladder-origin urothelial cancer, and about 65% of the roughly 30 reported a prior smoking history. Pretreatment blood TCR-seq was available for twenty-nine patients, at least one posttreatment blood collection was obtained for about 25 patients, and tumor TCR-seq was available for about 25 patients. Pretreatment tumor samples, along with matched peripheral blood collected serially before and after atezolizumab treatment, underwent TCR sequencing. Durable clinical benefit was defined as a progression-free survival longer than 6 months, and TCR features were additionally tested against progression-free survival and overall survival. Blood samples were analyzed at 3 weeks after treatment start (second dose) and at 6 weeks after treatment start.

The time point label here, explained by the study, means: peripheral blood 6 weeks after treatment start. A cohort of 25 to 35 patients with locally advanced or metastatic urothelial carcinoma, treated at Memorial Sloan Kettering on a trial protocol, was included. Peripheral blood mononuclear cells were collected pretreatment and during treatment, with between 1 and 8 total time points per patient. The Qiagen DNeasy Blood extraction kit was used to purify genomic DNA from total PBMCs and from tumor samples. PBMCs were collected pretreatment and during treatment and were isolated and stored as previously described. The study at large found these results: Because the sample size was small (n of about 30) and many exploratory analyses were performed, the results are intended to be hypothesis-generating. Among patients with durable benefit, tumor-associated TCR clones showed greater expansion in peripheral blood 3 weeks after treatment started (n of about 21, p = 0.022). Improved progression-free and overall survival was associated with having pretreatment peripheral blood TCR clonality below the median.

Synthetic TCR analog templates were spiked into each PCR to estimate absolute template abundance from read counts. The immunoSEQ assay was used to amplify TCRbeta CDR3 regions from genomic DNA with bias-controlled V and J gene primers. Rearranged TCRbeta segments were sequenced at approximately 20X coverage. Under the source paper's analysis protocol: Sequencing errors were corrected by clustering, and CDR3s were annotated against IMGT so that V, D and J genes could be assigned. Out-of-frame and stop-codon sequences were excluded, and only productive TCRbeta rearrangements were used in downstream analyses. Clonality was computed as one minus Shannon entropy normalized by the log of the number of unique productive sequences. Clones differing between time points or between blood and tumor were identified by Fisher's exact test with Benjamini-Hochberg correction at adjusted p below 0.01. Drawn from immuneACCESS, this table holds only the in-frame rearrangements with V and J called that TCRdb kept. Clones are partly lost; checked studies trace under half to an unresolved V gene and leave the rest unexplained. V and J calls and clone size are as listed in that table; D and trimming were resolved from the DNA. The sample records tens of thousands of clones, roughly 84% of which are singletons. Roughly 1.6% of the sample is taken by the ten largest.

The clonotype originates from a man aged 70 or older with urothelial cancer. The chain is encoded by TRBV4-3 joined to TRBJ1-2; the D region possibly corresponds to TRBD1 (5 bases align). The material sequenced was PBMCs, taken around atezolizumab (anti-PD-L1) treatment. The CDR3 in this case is CASSQERGVRYGYTF. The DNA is TGCGCCAGCAGCCAAGAGCGGGGGGTCCGCTATGGCTACACCTTC.